This T cell receptor (beta chain) is drawn from a study of shared clonotypes between healthy human individuals. In regard to this clone: Its antigen is unidentified.

Positive CCR7 selection of CD45RO-negative cells yielded the naive CD8 cells, and terminally differentiated effector memory CD45RA+ cells were excluded. The donors, healthy adults who were HIV-negative, had experienced no recent acute infections or vaccinations. Findings and limits, study-wide: There were few donors, and this limited the genetic and exposure-history diversity represented. The sharing of about 5.3% of naive CD4 clonotypes was seen across several donors.

The CDR3 extends over 15 amino acids. The junction had 8 bases not matched to a gene; V was cut back by 5 bases and J by 1 base. Germline V gene data show CDR1 as SGHVS and CDR2 as FQNEAQ. TCRdb keeps only in-frame clones here, not all; method: immunoSEQ multiplex PCR. The table shows about 2 million clones, with around 96% occurring only once. The chain employs TRBV7-8 and TRBJ2-7; 7 bases are shared with TRBD1. The TCR comes from a man between 18 and 35 years old in good health. Sequenced sample: naive CD8+ T cells sorted from blood. CDR3 loop: CASSTDRANSYEQYF. In DNA, the CDR3 is TGTGCCAGCAGCACAGACAGGGCAAATTCCTACGAGCAGTACTTC.